The T cell receptor beta chain described here comes from a study of T cells after yellow fever vaccination. Germline loops: CDR1 DFQATT, CDR2 SNEGSKA (reference sequence). This CDR3 has 15 amino acids. V lost 5 bases, J lost 0 bases, and 17 bases lay in between. The study, taken as a whole, reports: After the booster, about 95% of CD4 and approximately 90% of CD8 primary-response clones were re-detected.

TCRdb re-called the 5' RACE reads through MiXCR, storing one row per CDR3 protein. The data show approximately 600,000 distinct CDR3 sequences, about 12% seen once. On this clonotype: The antigen is unknown.

This material consisted of PBMCs, taken on the day of the yellow fever booster vaccination. The source of this sequence is a man under 40 who received the YFV17D yellow fever vaccine. V gene TRBV20-1 combines with J gene TRBJ2-7, with D unclear. The CDR3 sequence: CSAGPGGARSYEQYF. The CDR3 DNA sequence: TGCAGTGCTGGCCCAGGTGGAGCCCGCTCCTACGAGCAGTACTTC.